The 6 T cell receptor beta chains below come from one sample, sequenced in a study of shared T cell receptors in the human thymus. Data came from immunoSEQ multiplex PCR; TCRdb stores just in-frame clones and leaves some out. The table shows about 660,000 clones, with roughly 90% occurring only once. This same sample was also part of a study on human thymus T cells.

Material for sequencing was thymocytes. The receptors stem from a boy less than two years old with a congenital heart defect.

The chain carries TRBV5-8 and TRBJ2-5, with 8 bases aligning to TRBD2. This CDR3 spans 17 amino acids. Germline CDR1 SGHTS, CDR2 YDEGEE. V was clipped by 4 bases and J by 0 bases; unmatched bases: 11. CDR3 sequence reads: CASSGWTSRQYQETQYF. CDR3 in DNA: TGTGCCAGCAGCGGCTGGACTAGCAGGCAGTACCAAGAGACCCAGTACTTC.

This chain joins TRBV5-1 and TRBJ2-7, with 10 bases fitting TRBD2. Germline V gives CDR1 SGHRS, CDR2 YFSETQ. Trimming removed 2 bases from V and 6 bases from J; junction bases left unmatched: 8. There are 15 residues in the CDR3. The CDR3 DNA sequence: TGCGCCAGCAGCTTTGCCAGCGGGAGGGCCGGCGAGCAGTACTTC. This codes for CASSFASGRAGEQYF.

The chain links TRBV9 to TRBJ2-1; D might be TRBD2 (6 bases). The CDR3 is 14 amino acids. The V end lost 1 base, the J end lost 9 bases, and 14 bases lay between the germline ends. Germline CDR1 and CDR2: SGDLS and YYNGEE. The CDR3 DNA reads TGTGCCAGCAGCGTAAGAGTAAGGGGAGGTGAGCAGTTCTTC. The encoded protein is CASSVRVRGGEQFF.

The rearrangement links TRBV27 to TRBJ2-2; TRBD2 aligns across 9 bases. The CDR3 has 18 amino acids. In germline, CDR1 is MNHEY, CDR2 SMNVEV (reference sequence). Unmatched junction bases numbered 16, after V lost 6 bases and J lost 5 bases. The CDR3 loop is CASRLPPIAGVETGELFF. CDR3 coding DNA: TGTGCCAGCAGACTACCCCCAATAGCGGGAGTGGAAACCGGGGAGCTGTTTTTT.

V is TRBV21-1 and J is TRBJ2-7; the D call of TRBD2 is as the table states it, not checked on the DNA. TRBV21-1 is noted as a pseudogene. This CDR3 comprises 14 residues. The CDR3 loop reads CASSRGRASYEQYF. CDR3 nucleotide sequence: TGTGCCAGCAGCAGGGGGAGGGCGTCCTACGAGCAGTACTTC.

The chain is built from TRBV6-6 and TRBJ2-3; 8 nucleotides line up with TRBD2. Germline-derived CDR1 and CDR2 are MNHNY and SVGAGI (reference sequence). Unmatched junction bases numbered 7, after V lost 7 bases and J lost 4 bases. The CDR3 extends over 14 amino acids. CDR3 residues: CASTQGLGADTQYF. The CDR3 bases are TGTGCCAGCACCCAGGGACTAGGGGCAGATACGCAGTATTTT.